These 10 T cell receptor beta chains originate from one sample sequenced in a study of blood T cell repertoires in COVID-19. The repertoire was sequenced with immunoSEQ multiplex PCR; TCRdb's copy has only in-frame clones and lacks some. The sample includes approximately 150,000 clones, about 80% of them seen just once. Sequenced sample: peripheral blood. The receptors originated from a man between 65 and 85 years old who had recovered from COVID-19.

The chain uses TRBV5-6 and TRBJ2-6, with D unclear. CDR1 SGHDT and CDR2 YYEEEE come from the germline V gene. The V end was cut by 1 base, the J end by 0 bases, with 11 bases between. The CDR3 totals 17 residues. The CDR3 sequence: CASSLMTESSGANVLTF. In DNA form, the CDR3 reads TGTGCCAGCAGCTTGATGACTGAGAGCTCTGGGGCCAACGTCCTGACTTTC.

V gene TRBV9 combines with J gene TRBJ2-7; 10 bases align to TRBD1. The CDR3 consists of 15 residues. The V gene end was trimmed by 4 bases and the J gene end by 7 bases; junction bases not matched to a gene: 11. Germline CDR1 is SGDLS and CDR2 is YYNGEE. The CDR3 region is CASSPRDRGTGEQYF. The CDR3 DNA sequence: TGTGCCAGCAGCCCCCGGGACAGGGGTACGGGGGAGCAGTACTTC.

This clone was seen only once. The J gene is TRBJ2-7, the V gene TRBV5-6; the D gene is possibly TRBD1 (5 bases). Germline V gene data show CDR1 as SGHDT and CDR2 as YYEEEE. CDR3 size: 14 residues. Trimming took off 2 bases at V and 0 bases at J, with 9 bases between the two ends. The CDR3 DNA sequence: TGTGCCAGCAGCTTTATCCAGGGCTCCTACGAGCAGTACTTC. As protein: CASSFIQGSYEQYF. The variable domain in full, completed from reference TRBV5-6 and TRBJ2-7, reads DAGVTQSPTHLIKTRGQQVTLRCSPKSGHDTVSWYQQALGQGPQFIFQYYEEEERQRGNFPDRFSGHQFPNYSSELNVNALLLGDSALYLCASSFIQGSYEQYFGPGTRLTVT.

As concerns this clone: Different DNA sequences within this sample yield the same CDR3. The chain recombines TRBV10-3 with TRBJ2-5; 7 nucleotides align to TRBD1. CDR1 ENHRY and CDR2 SYGVKD come from the germline V gene. The CDR3 is made up of 13 amino acids. J was trimmed by 3 bases and V by 4 bases; bases with no gene match: 2. In DNA, the CDR3 is TGTGCCATCAGTGGTCAGGGGGAAGAGACCCAGTACTTC. Amino acids: CAISGQGEETQYF.

J is TRBJ2-3 and V is TRBV7-2; 8 bases match TRBD2. The CDR3 has 14 residues. Germline V CDR1 and CDR2: SGHTA, FQGNSA. J was trimmed by 4 bases and V by 1 base; bases with no gene match: 1. The CDR3 bases are TGTGCCAGCAGCTTAGGGACTAGCCCAGATACGCAGTATTTT. Encoded protein: CASSLGTSPDTQYF.

This sequence joins TRBV6-2 or TRBV6-3 and TRBJ2-2; 8 bases map to TRBD1. CDR1 and CDR2 (germline): MNHEY, SVGEGT. Trimming at V came to 5 bases and at J to 4 bases, leaving 6 bases not matched to a gene. CDR3 length: 15 amino acids. This CDR3 is CASSDGDRPTGELFF. CDR3 nucleotides: TGTGCCAGCAGTGACGGGGACAGGCCCACCGGGGAGCTGTTTTTT.

The genes are TRBV7-9 and TRBJ1-1; TRBD1 aligns across 7 bases. V lost 6 bases to trimming and J lost 5 bases; unmatched junction nucleotides: 6. The CDR3 totals 13 residues. Germline V gene lookup returns CDR1 SEHNR and CDR2 FQNEAQ (reference sequence). DNA for the CDR3: TGTGCCAGCAGTCCTACAGGGGAAACTGAAGCTTTCTTT. This translates into CASSPTGETEAFF.

CDR3 region: CASSYSGLAGDYNEQFF. The DNA of the CDR3 is TGTGCCAGCAGTTACTCGGGACTAGCGGGAGACTACAATGAGCAGTTCTTC. The chain employs TRBV6-2 or TRBV6-3 and TRBJ2-1, with TRBD2 identical over 14 bases. J was trimmed by 3 bases and V by 0 bases; bases with no gene match: 1. The V gene's germline CDR1 is MNHEY and CDR2 SVGEGT. The CDR3 spans 17 residues.

By proportion, this clone is large (0.1 to 1%). The V and J genes are TRBV5-6 and TRBJ2-1; D is perhaps TRBD1 (6 bases). V dropped 3 bases and J dropped 0 bases, with 13 bases sitting between them. Germline V lookup: CDR1 SGHDT, CDR2 YYEEEE. The CDR3 covers 16 residues. This CDR3 is CASSWGLAGSYNEQFF. The CDR3 region has the DNA TGTGCCAGCAGCTGGGGGCTAGCAGGCTCCTACAATGAGCAGTTCTTC.

The rearrangement uses TRBV4-1 and TRBJ2-3, with 7 bases matching TRBD1. CDR3 length: 15 residues. Germline assignment: CDR1 MGHRA and CDR2 YSYEKL. V was pared by 1 base and J by 4 bases, with 5 bases of the junction left unmatched. CDR3 loop: CASSQGQGFPDTQYF. In DNA, the CDR3 is TGCGCCAGCAGCCAAGGACAGGGCTTTCCAGATACGCAGTATTTT.